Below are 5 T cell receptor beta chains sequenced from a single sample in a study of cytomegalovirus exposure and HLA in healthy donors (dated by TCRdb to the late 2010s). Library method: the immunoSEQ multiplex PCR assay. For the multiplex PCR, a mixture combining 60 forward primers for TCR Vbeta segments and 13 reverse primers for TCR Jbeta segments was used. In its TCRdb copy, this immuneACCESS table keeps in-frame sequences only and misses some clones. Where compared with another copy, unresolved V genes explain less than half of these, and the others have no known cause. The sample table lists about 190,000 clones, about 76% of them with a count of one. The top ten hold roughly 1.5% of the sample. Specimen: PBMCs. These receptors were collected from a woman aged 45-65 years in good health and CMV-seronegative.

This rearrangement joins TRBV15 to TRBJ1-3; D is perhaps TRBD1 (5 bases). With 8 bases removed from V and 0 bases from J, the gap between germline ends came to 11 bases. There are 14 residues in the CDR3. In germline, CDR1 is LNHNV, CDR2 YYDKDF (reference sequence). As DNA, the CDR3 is TGTGCCACCCGTCAGGGATACTCTGGAAACACCATATATTTT. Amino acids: CATRQGYSGNTIYF.

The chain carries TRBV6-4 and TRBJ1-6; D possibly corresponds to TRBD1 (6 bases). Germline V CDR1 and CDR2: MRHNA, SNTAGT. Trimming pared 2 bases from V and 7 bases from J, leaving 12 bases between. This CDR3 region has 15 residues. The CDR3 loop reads CASSDRGGANSPLHF. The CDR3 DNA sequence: TGTGCCAGCAGTGACCGAGGGGGAGCGAATTCACCCCTCCACTTT.

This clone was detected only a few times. In DNA form, the CDR3 reads TGTGCCAGCAGTTTATTAGGGGGCAACGAGCAGTACTTC. Encoded protein: CASSLLGGNEQYF. This chain connects TRBV28 to TRBJ2-7; 7 nucleotides agree with TRBD1. J gave up 5 bases and V 1 base, and 2 bases lay outside the gene matches. This CDR3 contains 13 residues. Germline lookup yields CDR1 MDHEN and CDR2 SYDVKM.

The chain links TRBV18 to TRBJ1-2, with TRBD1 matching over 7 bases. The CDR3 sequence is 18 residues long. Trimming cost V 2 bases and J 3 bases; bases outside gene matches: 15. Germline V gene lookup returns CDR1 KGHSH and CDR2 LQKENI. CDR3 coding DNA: TGTGCCAGCTCACCAACACTCTCGGACAGGTCAGGGGACTATGGCTACACCTTC. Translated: CASSPTLSDRSGDYGYTF.

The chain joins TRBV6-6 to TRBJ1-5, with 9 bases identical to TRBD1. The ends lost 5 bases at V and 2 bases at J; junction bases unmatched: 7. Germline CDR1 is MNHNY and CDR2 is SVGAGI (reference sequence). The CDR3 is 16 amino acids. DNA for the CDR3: TGTGCCAGCAGTACTGGGACAGGGTCAGGCAATCAGCCCCAGCATTTT. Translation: CASSTGTGSGNQPQHF.